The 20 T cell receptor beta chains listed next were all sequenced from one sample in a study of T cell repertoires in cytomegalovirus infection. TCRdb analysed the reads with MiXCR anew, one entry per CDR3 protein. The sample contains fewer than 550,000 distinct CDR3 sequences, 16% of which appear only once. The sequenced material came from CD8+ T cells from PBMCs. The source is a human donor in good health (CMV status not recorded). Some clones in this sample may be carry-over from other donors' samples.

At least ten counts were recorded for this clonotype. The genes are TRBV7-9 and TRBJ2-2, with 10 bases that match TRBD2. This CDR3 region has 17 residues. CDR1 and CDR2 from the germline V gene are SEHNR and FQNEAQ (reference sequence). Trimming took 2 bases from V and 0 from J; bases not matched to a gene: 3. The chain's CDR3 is CASSLLAGVTNTGELFF. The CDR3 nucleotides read TGTGCCAGCAGCTTACTAGCGGGGGTCACGAACACCGGGGAGCTGTTTTTT.

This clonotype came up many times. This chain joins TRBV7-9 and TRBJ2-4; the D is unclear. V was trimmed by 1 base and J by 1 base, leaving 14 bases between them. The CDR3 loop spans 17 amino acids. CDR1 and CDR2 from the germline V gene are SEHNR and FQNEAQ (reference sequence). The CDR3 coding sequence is TGTGCCAGCAGCTTAGGCAACGGTGGGGATGCCAAAAACATTCAGTACTTC. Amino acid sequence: CASSLGNGGDAKNIQYF.

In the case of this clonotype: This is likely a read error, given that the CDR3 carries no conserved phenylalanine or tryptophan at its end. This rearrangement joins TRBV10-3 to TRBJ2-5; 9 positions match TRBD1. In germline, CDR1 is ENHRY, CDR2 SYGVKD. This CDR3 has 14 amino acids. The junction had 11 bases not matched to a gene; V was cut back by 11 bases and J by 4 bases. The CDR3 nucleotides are TGTGCCGTCGGGGGACAGGGCGGGCGAGAGACCCAGTACTTA. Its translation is CAVGGQGGRETQYL.

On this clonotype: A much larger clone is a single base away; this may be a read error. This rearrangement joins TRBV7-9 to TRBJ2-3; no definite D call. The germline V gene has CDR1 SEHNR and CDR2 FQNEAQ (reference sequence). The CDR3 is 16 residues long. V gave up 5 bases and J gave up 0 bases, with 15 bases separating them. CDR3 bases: TGTGCCAGCAGCCTCGTAAGGGATCATAGCACAGATACGCAGTATTTT. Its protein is CASSLVRDHSTDTQYF.

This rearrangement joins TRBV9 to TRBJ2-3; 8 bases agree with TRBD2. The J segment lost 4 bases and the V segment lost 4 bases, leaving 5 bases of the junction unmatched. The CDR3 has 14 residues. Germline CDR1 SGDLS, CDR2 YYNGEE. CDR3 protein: CASSNSGVADTQYF. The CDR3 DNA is TGTGCCAGCAGCAATAGCGGGGTCGCAGATACGCAGTATTTT.

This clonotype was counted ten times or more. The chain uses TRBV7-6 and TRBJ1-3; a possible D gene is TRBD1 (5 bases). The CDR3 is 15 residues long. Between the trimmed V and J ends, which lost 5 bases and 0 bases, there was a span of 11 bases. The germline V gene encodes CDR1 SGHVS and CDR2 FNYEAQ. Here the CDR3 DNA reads TGTGCCAGCAGCCCCGGGGCGGCCTCTGGAAACACCATATATTTT. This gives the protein CASSPGAASGNTIYF.

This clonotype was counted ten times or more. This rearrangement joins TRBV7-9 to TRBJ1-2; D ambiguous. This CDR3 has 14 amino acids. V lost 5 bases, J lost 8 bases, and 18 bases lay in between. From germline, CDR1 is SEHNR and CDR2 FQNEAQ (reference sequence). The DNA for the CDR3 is TGTGCCAGCAGCCTCCCCCGGGGTATGGCGGGCTACACCTTC. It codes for CASSLPRGMAGYTF.

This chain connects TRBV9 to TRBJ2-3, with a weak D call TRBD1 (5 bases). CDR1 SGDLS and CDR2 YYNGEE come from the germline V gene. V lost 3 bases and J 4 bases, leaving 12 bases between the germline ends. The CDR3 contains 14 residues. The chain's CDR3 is CASSARTRADTQYF. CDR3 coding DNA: TGTGCCAGCAGCGCAAGGACACGCGCAGATACGCAGTATTTT.

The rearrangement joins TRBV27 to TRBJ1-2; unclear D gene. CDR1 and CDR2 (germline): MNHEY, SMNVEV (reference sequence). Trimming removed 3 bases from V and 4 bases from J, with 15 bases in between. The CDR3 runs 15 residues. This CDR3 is CASSFDGGRAYGYTF. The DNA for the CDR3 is TGTGCCAGCAGTTTCGATGGAGGACGGGCCTATGGCTACACCTTC.

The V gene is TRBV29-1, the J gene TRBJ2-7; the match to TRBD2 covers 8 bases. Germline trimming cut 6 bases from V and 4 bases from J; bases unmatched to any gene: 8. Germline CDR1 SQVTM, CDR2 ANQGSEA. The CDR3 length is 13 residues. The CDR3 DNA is TGCAGCGTCCTTAGCGGGGACCAATACGAGCAGTACTTC. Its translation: CSVLSGDQYEQYF.

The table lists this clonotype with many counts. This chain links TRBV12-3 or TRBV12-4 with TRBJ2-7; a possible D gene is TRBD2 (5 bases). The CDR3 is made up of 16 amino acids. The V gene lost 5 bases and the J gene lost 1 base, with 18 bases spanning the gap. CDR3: CASSGGKSGMSYEQYF. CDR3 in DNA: TGTGCCAGCAGTGGAGGAAAGTCGGGTATGTCCTACGAGCAGTACTTC.

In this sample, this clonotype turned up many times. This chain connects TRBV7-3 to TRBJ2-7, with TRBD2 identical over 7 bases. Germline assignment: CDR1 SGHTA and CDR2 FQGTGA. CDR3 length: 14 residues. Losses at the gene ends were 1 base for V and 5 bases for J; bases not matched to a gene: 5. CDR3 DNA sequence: TGTGCCAGCAGCTTAAGCGGGAGTACGGACGAGCAGTACTTC. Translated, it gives CASSLSGSTDEQYF.

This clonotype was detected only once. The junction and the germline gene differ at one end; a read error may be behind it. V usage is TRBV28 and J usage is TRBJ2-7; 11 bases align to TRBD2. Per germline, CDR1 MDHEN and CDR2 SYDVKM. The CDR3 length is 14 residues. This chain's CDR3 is CVSSFSGRAYEQYF. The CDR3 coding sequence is TGTGTCAGCAGTTTTAGCGGGAGGGCCTACGAGCAGTACTTC.

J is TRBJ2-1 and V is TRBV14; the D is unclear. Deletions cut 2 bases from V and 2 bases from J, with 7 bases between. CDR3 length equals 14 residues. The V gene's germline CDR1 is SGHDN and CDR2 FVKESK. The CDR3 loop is CASSQSVPYNEQFF. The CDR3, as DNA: TGTGCCAGCAGCCAATCCGTTCCCTACAATGAGCAGTTCTTC.

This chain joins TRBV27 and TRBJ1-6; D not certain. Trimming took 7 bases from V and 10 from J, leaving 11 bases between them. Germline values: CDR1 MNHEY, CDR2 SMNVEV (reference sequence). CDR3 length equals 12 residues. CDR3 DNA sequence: TGTGCCAGCACTTCGCCCGGATCACCCCTCCACTTT. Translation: CASTSPGSPLHF.

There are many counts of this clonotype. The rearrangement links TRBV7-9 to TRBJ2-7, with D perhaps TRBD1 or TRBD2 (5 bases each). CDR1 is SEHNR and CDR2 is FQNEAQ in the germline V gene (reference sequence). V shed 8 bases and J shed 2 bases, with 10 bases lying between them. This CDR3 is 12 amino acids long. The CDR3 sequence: CASGTGPYEQYF. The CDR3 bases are TGTGCCAGCGGCACGGGGCCCTACGAGCAGTACTTC. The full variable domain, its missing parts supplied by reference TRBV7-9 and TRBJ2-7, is DTGVSQNPRHKITKRGQNVTFRCDPISEHNRLYWYRQTLGQGPEFLTYFQNEAQLEKSRLLSDRFSAERPKGSFSTLEIQRTEQGDSAMYLCASGTGPYEQYFGPGTRLTVT.

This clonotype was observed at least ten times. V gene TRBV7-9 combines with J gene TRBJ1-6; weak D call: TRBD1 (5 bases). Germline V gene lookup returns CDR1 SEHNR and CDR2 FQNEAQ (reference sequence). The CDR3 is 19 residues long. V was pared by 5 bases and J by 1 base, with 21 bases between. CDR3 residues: CASSRTQGGLDSYNSPLHF. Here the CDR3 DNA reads TGTGCCAGCAGCCGAACCCAGGGCGGACTAGATTCCTATAATTCACCCCTCCACTTT. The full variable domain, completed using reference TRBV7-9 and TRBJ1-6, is DTGVSQNPRHKITKRGQNVTFRCDPISEHNRLYWYRQTLGQGPEFLTYFQNEAQLEKSRLLSDRFSAERPKGSFSTLEIQRTEQGDSAMYLCASSRTQGGLDSYNSPLHFGNGTRLTVT.

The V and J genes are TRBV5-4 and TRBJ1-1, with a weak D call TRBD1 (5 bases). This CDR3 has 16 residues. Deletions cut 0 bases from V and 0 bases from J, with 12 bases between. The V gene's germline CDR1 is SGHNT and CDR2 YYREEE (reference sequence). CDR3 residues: CASSLARVGMNTEAFF. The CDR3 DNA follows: TGTGCCAGCAGCTTGGCCAGGGTAGGGATGAACACTGAAGCTTTCTTT.

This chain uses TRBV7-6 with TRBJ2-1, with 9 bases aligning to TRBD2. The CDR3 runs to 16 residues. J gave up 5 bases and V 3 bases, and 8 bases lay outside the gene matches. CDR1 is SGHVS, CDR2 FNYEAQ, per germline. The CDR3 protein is CASSFLAGGGDNEQFF. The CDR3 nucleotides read TGTGCCAGCAGCTTCCTGGCGGGGGGGGGGGACAATGAGCAGTTCTTC.

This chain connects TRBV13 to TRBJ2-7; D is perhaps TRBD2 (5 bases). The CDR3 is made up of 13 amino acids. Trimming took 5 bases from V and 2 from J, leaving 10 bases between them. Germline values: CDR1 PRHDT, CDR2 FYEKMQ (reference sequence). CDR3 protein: CASSPGIPYEQYF. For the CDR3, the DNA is TGTGCCAGCAGCCCCGGGATTCCCTACGAGCAGTACTTC.